One and the same sample provided the 27 T cell receptor beta chains below, sequenced in a study of T cells after yellow fever vaccination. TCRdb processed the 5' RACE reads anew with MiXCR; each CDR3 protein has one entry. The repertoire holds about 220,000 distinct CDR3 sequences, with less than 3.5% as singletons. This specimen was CD4+ T cells sorted from PBMCs, taken 10 days after the yellow fever booster vaccination. These receptor sequences come from a man aged 18 to 30 who received the YFV17D yellow fever vaccine.

This clonotype was observed a single time. This may be a read error: a much more frequent sequence differs by one nucleotide. V and J are TRBV6-2 or TRBV6-3 and TRBJ1-5; no clear D gene. CDR1 is MNHEY, CDR2 SVGEGT, per germline. There are 14 residues in the CDR3. The CDR3 spells CASSPNGSNQPEHF. CDR3 coding DNA: TGTGCCAGCAGTCCCAACGGAAGCAATCAGCCCGAGCATTTT.

CDR3 amino acids: CASSFTGDPYYEQFF. For the CDR3, the DNA is TGTGCCAGCAGCTTCACAGGGGATCCGTACTATGAGCAGTTCTTC. V gene TRBV7-8 combines with J gene TRBJ2-1, with 7 bases aligning to TRBD1. CDR1 is SGHVS, CDR2 FQNEAQ, per germline. The CDR3 spans 15 residues. The junction had 10 bases not matched to a gene; V was cut back by 3 bases and J by 8 bases. The full variable domain, completed using reference TRBV7-8 and TRBJ2-1, is GAGVSQSPRYKVAKRGQDVALRCDPISGHVSLFWYQQALGQGPEFLTYFQNEAQLDKSGLPSDRFFAERPEGSVSTLKIQRTQQEDSAVYLCASSFTGDPYYEQFFGPGTRLTVL.

This clonotype was seen repeatedly, ten times or more. The chain is built from TRBV4-3 and TRBJ2-7, with 9 bases that match TRBD2. Per the germline V gene, CDR1 is LGHNA and CDR2 is YSLEER. Germline trimming cut 4 bases from V and 7 bases from J; bases unmatched to any gene: 17. CDR3 length equals 17 residues. DNA for the CDR3: TGCGCCAGCAGCCTACCAGGGTGGGTAGCGGGGGCTAATGAGCAGTACTTC. Translated: CASSLPGWVAGANEQYF.

This clonotype was counted ten times or more. The chain joins TRBV28 to TRBJ2-3; 10 bases match TRBD2. Germline lookup yields CDR1 MDHEN and CDR2 SYDVKM. The ends lost 6 bases at V and 5 bases at J; junction bases unmatched: 11. This CDR3 region has 16 residues. CDR3 bases: TGTGCCAGCAGCCCTGGGGCTAGCGGGGGCGGAGATACGCAGTATTTT. Its protein is CASSPGASGGGDTQYF.

The chain uses TRBV7-9 and TRBJ1-5; no definite D call. CDR1 is SEHNR and CDR2 is FQNEAQ in the germline V gene (reference sequence). There are 13 residues in the CDR3. Trimming shortened V by 1 base and J by 5 bases, and 6 bases separated the two germline ends. The CDR3 DNA reads as TGTGCCAGCAGCTTAGAAGACTATCAGCCCCAGCATTTT. Translating gives CASSLEDYQPQHF. Full variable domain (outside the CDR3, taken from reference TRBV7-9 and TRBJ1-5): DTGVSQNPRHKITKRGQNVTFRCDPISEHNRLYWYRQTLGQGPEFLTYFQNEAQLEKSRLLSDRFSAERPKGSFSTLEIQRTEQGDSAMYLCASSLEDYQPQHFGDGTRLSIL.

This clonotype has more than one count but fewer than ten. The CDR3 spells CASSLQTGTERGNTIYF. The CDR3 nucleotides are TGTGCCAGCAGCCTCCAAACCGGGACAGAAAGAGGAAACACCATATATTTT. The chain has TRBV7-9 and TRBJ1-3, with TRBD1 matching over 7 bases. J gave up 4 bases and V 5 bases, and 14 bases lay outside the gene matches. CDR3 length equals 17 residues. CDR1 and CDR2 (germline): SEHNR, FQNEAQ (reference sequence).

Ten or more counts support this clonotype. The rearrangement links TRBV20-1 to TRBJ2-5, with TRBD1 identical over 8 bases. Germline-derived CDR1 and CDR2 are DFQATT and SNEGSKA (reference sequence). The CDR3 is 13 amino acids. The V and J ends lost 0 bases and 7 bases, in that order; junction bases with no gene match: 4. The CDR3 reads CSARDRGLGTQYF. CDR3 nucleotides: TGCAGTGCTAGAGACAGGGGGCTTGGGACCCAGTACTTC.

This clonotype was observed many times. This chain's CDR3 is CASSRVNEQFF. In DNA form, the CDR3 reads TGTGCCAGCAGTAGGGTCAATGAGCAGTTCTTC. The chain links TRBV7-2 to TRBJ2-1; D not resolved. Germline CDR1 SGHTA, CDR2 FQGNSA. CDR3 length equals 11 residues. V gave up 6 bases and J gave up 6 bases, with 6 bases separating them.

This clonotype was seen only a few times. The chain links TRBV6-5 to TRBJ2-2; possibly TRBD1 or TRBD2 for D (6 bases each). The V end lost 7 bases, the J end lost 7 bases, and 10 bases lay between the germline ends. The germline gives CDR1 MNHEY, CDR2 SVGAGI. The CDR3 covers 12 residues. CDR3: CASKEGDGELFF. Here the CDR3 DNA reads TGTGCCAGCAAGGAGGGGGACGGGGAGCTGTTTTTT.

The chain combines TRBV11-2 with TRBJ1-4; the D gene is possibly TRBD1 (6 bases). V shed 5 bases and J shed 8 bases, with 30 bases lying between them. Germline values: CDR1 SGHAT, CDR2 FQNNGV. The CDR3 is 19 residues long. DNA for the CDR3: TGTGCCAGCAGCCGATCCAACCCGGGCTGGGAGGGGGGGATGGAAAAACTGTTTTTT. Translating gives CASSRSNPGWEGGMEKLFF.

This clonotype was counted ten times or more. This chain links TRBV5-1 with TRBJ2-4; tentative D call: TRBD1 (6 bases). Between the trimmed V and J ends, which lost 4 bases and 6 bases, there was a span of 14 bases. Per the germline V gene, CDR1 is SGHRS and CDR2 is YFSETQ. This CDR3 comprises 14 residues. The CDR3 is CASSPYRVRNIQYF. For the CDR3, the DNA is TGCGCCAGCAGCCCGTACAGGGTGAGAAACATTCAGTACTTC.

This clonotype has ten or more counts. Mismatch with germline at one junction end may stem from a read error. This chain joins TRBV7-6 and TRBJ2-1; D is uncertain. The CDR3 extends over 13 amino acids. Germline CDR1 is SGHVS and CDR2 is FNYEAQ. The CDR3 sequence is CASSHGAYNEQFF. The CDR3, as DNA: TGTGCCAGCAGCCACGGCGCCTATAATGAGCAGTTCTTC. Full variable domain (missing parts from reference TRBV7-6 and TRBJ2-1): GAGVSQSPRYKVTKRGQDVALRCDPISGHVSLYWYRQALGQGPEFLTYFNYEAQQDKSGLPNDRFSAERPEGSISTLTIQRTEQRDSAMYRCASSHGAYNEQFFGPGTRLTVL.

This chain uses TRBV5-1 with TRBJ2-5; D is unclear. V gave up 0 bases and J gave up 0 bases, with 12 bases separating them. The CDR3 sequence is 16 residues long. Germline lookup yields CDR1 SGHRS and CDR2 YFSETQ. The CDR3 DNA follows: TGCGCCAGCAGCTTGGGTGGATTGCGGTACCAAGAGACCCAGTACTTC. Translating it yields CASSLGGLRYQETQYF.

This clonotype was recorded a few times. The chain carries TRBV5-1 and TRBJ2-5, with D perhaps TRBD1 (5 bases). Per the germline V gene, CDR1 is SGHRS and CDR2 is YFSETQ. V gave up 5 bases and J gave up 6 bases, with 14 bases separating them. The CDR3 extends over 13 amino acids. CDR3 sequence reads: CASRSDPGKTQYF. In nucleotides, the CDR3 is TGCGCCAGCAGGTCGGACCCAGGGAAGACCCAGTACTTC.

The rearrangement joins TRBV7-2 to TRBJ2-7; 8 bases align to TRBD1. CDR3 length: 16 residues. The ends lost 4 bases at V and 1 base at J; junction bases unmatched: 9. The germline gives CDR1 SGHTA, CDR2 FQGNSA. The CDR3 DNA sequence: TGTGCCAGCAGCTCACCCACCGGGACAGGTTCCTACGAGCAGTACTTC. It is translated as CASSSPTGTGSYEQYF. The variable domain in full, with the rest retrieved from reference TRBV7-2 and TRBJ2-7, is GAGVSQSPSNKVTEKGKDVELRCDPISGHTALYWYRQSLGQGLEFLIYFQGNSAPDKSGLPSDRFSAERTGGSVSTLTIQRTQQEDSAVYLCASSSPTGTGSYEQYFGPGTRLTVT.

This clonotype was counted only a few times. The chain carries TRBV5-4 and TRBJ2-5; weak D call: TRBD2 (5 bases). The germline V gene encodes CDR1 SGHNT and CDR2 YYREEE (reference sequence). V was cut by 5 bases and J by 1 base, with 15 bases left in between. The CDR3 spans 15 residues. CDR3 amino acids: CASSHLAGGQETQYF. CDR3 bases: TGTGCCAGCAGTCACCTAGCCGGAGGCCAAGAGACCCAGTACTTC.

The chain combines TRBV30 with TRBJ1-5; 10 bases match TRBD1. The CDR3 has 15 residues. Germline V gives CDR1 GTSNPN, CDR2 SVGIG (reference sequence). V was clipped by 4 bases and J by 0 bases; unmatched bases: 3. The CDR3 region is CAWTGTGDSNQPQHF. The CDR3 region has the DNA TGTGCCTGGACCGGGACAGGGGATAGCAATCAGCCCCAGCATTTT.

This clonotype has only a few counts. V gene TRBV29-1 combines with J gene TRBJ2-3; 9 nucleotides agree with TRBD2. Per germline, CDR1 SQVTM and CDR2 ANQGSEA. J lost 6 bases, V lost 6 bases, and 10 bases had no gene match. This CDR3 is 14 amino acids long. This chain's CDR3 is CSVRAGGHGDTQYF. The CDR3 nucleotides read TGCAGCGTGAGAGCGGGGGGCCACGGGGATACGCAGTATTTT.

This chain links TRBV10-3 with TRBJ2-7, with 13 bases identical to TRBD2. There are 15 residues in the CDR3. V lost 5 bases and J lost 7; bases outside the gene matches: 8. Germline V gene data show CDR1 as ENHRY and CDR2 as SYGVKD. CDR3: CAISLLAGGESEQYF. The DNA of the CDR3 is TGTGCCATCAGTTTACTAGCGGGGGGGGAGTCGGAGCAGTACTTC.

This clonotype was observed a few times. The CDR3 is CASSQDGAPRQFF. The CDR3 DNA is TGTGCCAGCAGCCAAGATGGAGCGCCCCGTCAGTTCTTC. The chain recombines TRBV14 with TRBJ2-1; no definite D call. The V gene lost 0 bases and the J gene lost 13 bases, with 13 bases spanning the gap. CDR1 and CDR2 (germline): SGHDN, FVKESK. The CDR3 length is 13 residues.

This clonotype came up many times. The V and J genes are TRBV6-6 and TRBJ2-7; a possible D gene is TRBD2 (5 bases). Germline loops: CDR1 MNHNY, CDR2 SVGAGI (reference sequence). The CDR3 is 11 amino acids. The CDR3 bases are TGTGCATGCGGGTTGGGGTTCGAGCAGTACGTC. This gives the protein CACGLGFEQYV.

In its sample, this clonotype was seen many times. The V call is TRBV10-3, the J call TRBJ1-1; D is perhaps TRBD1 (6 bases). The germline CDR1 and CDR2 sequences are ENHRY and SYGVKD. The CDR3 loop spans 14 amino acids. Trimming removed 3 bases at V and 4 bases at J, with 12 bases between. CDR3 in amino acids: CAISDLGGGTEAFF. The CDR3 DNA sequence: TGTGCCATCAGTGACCTAGGGGGAGGCACTGAAGCTTTCTTT.

This clonotype was seen a few times. The DNA of the CDR3 is TGTGCCACCAGCAGAGATAGGGCCATACGGGGCGGGGGAGATAATACGCAGTATTTT. Protein product: CATSRDRAIRGGGDNTQYF. The rearrangement links TRBV15 to TRBJ2-3; TRBD2 aligns across 7 bases. V lost 0 bases, J lost 7 bases, and 19 bases stayed unmatched. Germline CDR1 is LNHNV and CDR2 is YYDKDF (reference sequence). There are 19 residues in the CDR3.

There are many counts of this clonotype. This CDR3 is CASSLGNTNAQETQYF. The CDR3 bases are TGTGCCAGCAGCTTGGGGAACACGAACGCCCAAGAGACCCAGTACTTC. This chain uses TRBV5-4 with TRBJ2-5; D gene uncertain. In germline, CDR1 is SGHNT, CDR2 YYREEE (reference sequence). V gave up 0 bases and J gave up 1 base, with 13 bases separating them. The CDR3 sequence is 16 residues long.

This clonotype was picked up many times. The rearrangement uses TRBV5-1 and TRBJ2-1; D possibly uses TRBD1 or TRBD2 (6 bases each). Trimming removed 0 bases at V and 9 bases at J, with 25 bases between. Germline CDR1 SGHRS, CDR2 YFSETQ. The CDR3 consists of 18 residues. CDR3 bases: TGCGCCAGCAGCTTGGCCCCGGAGGGCAGGGGTACAAGGGGTGAGCAGTTCTTC. Translated, it gives CASSLAPEGRGTRGEQFF.

The genes are TRBV11-1 and TRBJ2-7; the match to TRBD2 covers 10 bases. J gave up 3 bases and V 1 base, and 3 bases lay outside the gene matches. CDR1 is SGHAT, CDR2 FQDESV, per germline (reference sequence). CDR3 length: 15 residues. As DNA, the CDR3 is TGTGCCAGCAGCTTAGGTCTAGCGGGGGACTACGAGCAGTACGTC. Translating gives CASSLGLAGDYEQYV.

This clonotype has a count of ten or more. This chain links TRBV12-3 or TRBV12-4 with TRBJ1-5; D is unclear. V was cut by 8 bases and J by 0 bases, with 11 bases left in between. CDR3 length equals 14 residues. Written as DNA, the CDR3 is TGTGCCAGCCATCCCGGTTATAGCAATCAGCCCCAGCATTTT. This translates into CASHPGYSNQPQHF.